Presented here are 4 T cell receptor beta chains from one specimen sequenced in a study of T-cell reconstitution after alpha-beta-depleted transplantation in children. A library of TCRbeta sequences, prepared with unique molecular identifiers, was generated. TCRdb re-derived calls from the PCR reads in MiXCR, one entry per CDR3 protein. The sample holds roughly 180,000 distinct CDR3 sequences, around 10% seen once. Sequenced material: PBMCs, taken before TCRalphabeta/CD19-depleted stem cell transplant. All receptors come from a boy between 2 and 10 years old with acute myeloid leukemia, due to receive a stem cell transplant.

This clonotype was seen many times. The chain joins TRBV5-1 to TRBJ2-3; TRBD2 aligns across 10 bases. The CDR3 is 14 amino acids. Germline V gene sequence: CDR1 SGHRS, CDR2 YFSETQ. V lost 4 bases to trimming and J lost 6 bases; unmatched junction nucleotides: 5. CDR3 sequence reads: CASSQGLAIDTQYF. CDR3 nucleotides: TGCGCCAGCAGCCAGGGACTAGCGATCGATACGCAGTATTTT.

On this clonotype: This may be a read error: a much more frequent sequence differs by one nucleotide. The gene calls are TRBV28 and TRBJ2-1; unclear D gene. Looked up from germline, CDR1 is MDHEN and CDR2 is SYDVKM. The CDR3 spans 11 residues. The CDR3 is CAISFGGEPFF. The CDR3 DNA sequence: TGTGCCATCAGTTTTGGCGGTGAGCCGTTCTTC. The whole variable domain, remainder taken from reference TRBV28 and TRBJ2-1, is DVKVTQSSRYLVKRTGEKVFLECVQDMDHENMFWYRQDPGLGLRLIYFSYDVKMKEKGDIPEGYSVSREKKERFSLILESASTNQTSMYLCAISFGGEPFFGPGTRLTVL.

In this sample, this clonotype turned up many times. This chain links TRBV10-3 with TRBJ2-7; a weak D match, TRBD1 (6 bases). This CDR3 is built from 14 residues. Germline loops: CDR1 ENHRY, CDR2 SYGVKD. V lost 6 bases and J lost 4, with 16 bases in between. Written as DNA, the CDR3 is TGTGCCATCAGCGGACAGATGAATACTTACGAGCAGTACTTC. Translating it yields CAISGQMNTYEQYF.

This clonotype was observed many times. The V call is TRBV12-3 or TRBV12-4, the J call TRBJ2-3, with D hard to call. There are 13 residues in the CDR3. V lost 7 bases, J lost 1 base, and 9 bases lay in between. The CDR3 bases are TGTGCCAGCATGAACTCCGGCACAGATACGCAGTATTTT. It codes for CASMNSGTDTQYF.